The T cell receptor beta chain described here comes from a study of CD8 T cells in ankylosing spondylitis. Findings and caveats of the study: According to the report, clones linked to the disease were significantly enriched in matched synovial fluid samples taken from ankylosing spondylitis patients. Seemingly distinctive of ankylosing spondylitis blood was a TCR beta motif formed by eight highly homologous variants.

A quantitative 5'-RACE method, one with molecular barcodes, was used to make TCR beta libraries. TCRdb processed the 5' RACE reads anew with MiXCR; each CDR3 protein has one entry. This table holds 250,000 to 350,000 distinct CDR3 sequences, less than 10% found once. Germline assignment: CDR1 SGHRS and CDR2 YFSETQ. This CDR3 region has 16 residues. V was shortened by 5 bases and J by 1 base, with 18 bases between the two germline ends. There are a few counts of this clonotype. What it binds is unknown. Specimen: blood, either unsorted or a sorted T cell fraction (not recorded which). The chain employs TRBV5-1 and TRBJ1-1; D gene uncertain. This clonotype was obtained from a male donor with ankylosing spondylitis. As DNA, the CDR3 is TGCGCCAGCAGGATTTTTGGCGGGCCCGAGAACACTGAAGCTTTCTTT. It specifies CASRIFGGPENTEAFF.